This paragraph reports one T cell receptor beta chain. The entry originates in a study of cytotoxic CD8 clonotypes in ibrutinib-treated CLL. The wider study: Response sampling took place at median 12 months of treatment, range 6 to 36.

Sequenced by immunoSEQ multiplex PCR; TCRdb stores in-frame clones only, minus some. The data hold 100,000 to 150,000 clones, with approximately 83% observed a single time. The CDR3 runs to 17 residues. Germline V gene lookup returns CDR1 GTSNPN and CDR2 SVGIG (reference sequence). Trimming took 2 bases from V and 8 from J; bases not matched to a gene: 20. This clonotype originated in a human donor with chronic lymphocytic leukemia. The rearrangement links TRBV30 to TRBJ1-1, with 7 positions matching TRBD1. The input for sequencing was PBMCs, taken after 24 months of ibrutinib treatment. CDR3 sequence: CAWSPWKLRQGTAEAFF. In DNA, the CDR3 is TGTGCCTGGAGTCCCTGGAAACTCAGACAGGGCACTGCAGAAGCTTTCTTT.